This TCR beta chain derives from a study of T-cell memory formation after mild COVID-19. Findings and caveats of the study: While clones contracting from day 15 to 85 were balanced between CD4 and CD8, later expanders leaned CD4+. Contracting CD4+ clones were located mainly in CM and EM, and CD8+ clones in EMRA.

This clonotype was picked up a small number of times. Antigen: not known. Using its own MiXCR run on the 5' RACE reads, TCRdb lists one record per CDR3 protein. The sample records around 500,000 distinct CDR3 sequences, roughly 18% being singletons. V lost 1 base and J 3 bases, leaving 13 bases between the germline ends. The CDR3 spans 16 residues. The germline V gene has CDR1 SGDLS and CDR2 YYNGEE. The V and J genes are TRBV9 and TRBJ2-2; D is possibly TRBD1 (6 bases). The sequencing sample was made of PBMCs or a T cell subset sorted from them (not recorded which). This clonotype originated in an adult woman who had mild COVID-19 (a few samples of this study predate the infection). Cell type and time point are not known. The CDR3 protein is CASSVPRGSYTGELFF. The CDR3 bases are TGTGCCAGCAGCGTACCCAGGGGCAGTTACACCGGGGAGCTGTTTTTT.